Given below is one TCR beta chain in context. The antigen remains unidentified. The data are from a study of T-cell memory formation after mild COVID-19. Study overall: Largely donor-specific sequence clusters came from a couple of donors. Study findings and constraints: Mostly located in CM and EM were contracting CD4+ clones, with contracting CD8+ clones located in EMRA. CD4+ bias marked clones expanding day 15 to 37, unlike balanced contracting clones.

The authors produced TCR alpha and TCR beta cDNA libraries with sample barcodes and UMIs by 5'RACE using constant-segment primers. MiXCR was run by TCRdb on the 5' RACE reads, yielding one entry per CDR3 protein. The sample records about 300,000 distinct CDR3 sequences, less than 20% being singletons. The sequence was collected from a man between 18 and 35 years old who had mild COVID-19 (a few samples of this study predate the infection). Cell type and time point are not known. Input material: PBMCs or a T cell subset sorted from them (not recorded which).

CDR3 region: CSARKRGAREQFF. The DNA for the CDR3 is TGCAGTGCTAGAAAGAGGGGGGCTAGGGAGCAGTTCTTC. The V gene is TRBV20-1, the J gene TRBJ2-1; D is tentatively TRBD1 or TRBD2 (6 bases each). This CDR3 is 13 amino acids long. Trimming removed 2 bases at V and 10 bases at J, with 15 bases between. The germline V gene encodes CDR1 DFQATT and CDR2 SNEGSKA (reference sequence).